These T cell receptor beta chains were read from a single sample in a study of blood T cell repertoires in COVID-19. The method was immunoSEQ multiplex PCR; TCRdb's version includes in-frame clones alone and lacks a portion of them. The sample carries tens of thousands of clones, 88% recorded once. The sample taken for sequencing was peripheral blood. The receptors here all came from a woman in her sixties or seventies with COVID-19, enrolled during active disease. Both conserved end residues are part of each CDR3. The D gene is left open where the match is weak. Size is stated for part of the rows, as once, few or many counts, or as a class when the clone is expanded.

abundance: NA
v_gene: TRBV2
j_gene: TRBJ2-7
d_gene: TRBD1
CDR3aa: CASSGLTGGYEQYF
CDR3nt: TGTGCCAGCAGTGGATTGACAGGGGGTTACGAGCAGTACTTC

abundance: NA
v_gene: TRBV7-2
j_gene: TRBJ1-2
d_gene: TRBD1
CDR3aa: CASSPGQGSLNYGYTF
CDR3nt: TGTGCCAGCAGCCCGGGACAGGGGAGTTTGAACTATGGCTACACCTTC

abundance: NA
v_gene: TRBV2
j_gene: TRBJ2-3
d_gene: NA
CDR3aa: CASSEGSSAGARTDTQYF
CDR3nt: TGTGCCAGCAGTGAAGGAAGTTCCGCGGGGGCGCGCACAGATACGCAGTATTTT

abundance: NA
v_gene: TRBV10-3
j_gene: TRBJ2-1
d_gene: TRBD2
CDR3aa: CAISDPLSAGAYNEQFF
CDR3nt: TGTGCCATCAGTGACCCCCTGAGCGCGGGAGCCTACAATGAGCAGTTCTTC

abundance: NA
v_gene: TRBV6-5
j_gene: TRBJ2-1
d_gene: NA
CDR3aa: CASSRGLQGADEQFF
CDR3nt: TGTGCCAGCAGTCGAGGACTTCAAGGTGCCGATGAGCAGTTCTTC

abundance: once
v_gene: TRBV2
j_gene: TRBJ2-7
d_gene: TRBD1
CDR3aa: CASTRTGREQYEQYF
CDR3nt: TGTGCCAGCACTCGGACAGGGCGAGAGCAATACGAGCAGTACTTC

abundance: few
v_gene: TRBV5-6
j_gene: TRBJ2-1
d_gene: NA
CDR3aa: CASSLAGEGVNEQFF
CDR3nt: TGTGCCAGCAGCTTGGCCGGGGAGGGGGTCAATGAGCAGTTCTTC

abundance: NA
v_gene: TRBV6-2/TRBV6-3
j_gene: TRBJ2-4
d_gene: NA
CDR3aa: CASSYSTVAKNIQYF
CDR3nt: TGTGCCAGCAGTTACTCGACAGTAGCCAAAAACATTCAGTACTTC

abundance: NA
v_gene: TRBV9
j_gene: TRBJ2-7
d_gene: NA
CDR3aa: CASSSPPFF
CDR3nt: TGTGCCAGCAGCTCCCCCCCCTTCTTC

abundance: NA
v_gene: TRBV7-9
j_gene: TRBJ2-7
d_gene: NA
CDR3aa: CASSLSHEQYF
CDR3nt: TGTGCCAGCAGCCTTAGCCACGAGCAGTACTTC

abundance: once
v_gene: TRBV6-5
j_gene: TRBJ1-2
d_gene: TRBD1
CDR3aa: CASSQGDRRGYTF
CDR3nt: TGTGCCAGCAGCCAAGGGGACAGACGGGGCTACACCTTC

abundance: NA
v_gene: TRBV28
j_gene: TRBJ1-2
d_gene: TRBD1
CDR3aa: CASSGTGSVYGYTF
CDR3nt: TGTGCCAGCAGTGGGACAGGCAGTGTCTATGGCTACACCTTC

abundance: NA
v_gene: TRBV6-6
j_gene: TRBJ1-4
d_gene: TRBD1
CDR3aa: CASSSPGTGDEKLFF
CDR3nt: TGTGCCAGCAGTTCCCCCGGGACAGGGGATGAAAAACTGTTTTTT

abundance: NA
v_gene: TRBV28
j_gene: TRBJ2-2
d_gene: NA
CDR3aa: CASSEDTGVTGELFF
CDR3nt: TGTGCCAGCAGCGAGGACACTGGGGTCACCGGGGAGCTGTTTTTT

abundance: NA
v_gene: TRBV6-2/TRBV6-3
j_gene: TRBJ1-1
d_gene: NA
CDR3aa: CASSQVRENTEAFF
CDR3nt: TGTGCCAGCAGTCAAGTGAGAGAGAACACTGAAGCTTTCTTT

abundance: NA
v_gene: TRBV28
j_gene: TRBJ1-2
d_gene: NA
CDR3aa: CASSLYAVQGNNGYTF
CDR3nt: TGTGCCAGCAGTTTATACGCGGTACAAGGAAACAATGGCTACACCTTC

abundance: NA
v_gene: TRBV12-5
j_gene: TRBJ2-1
d_gene: TRBD2
CDR3aa: CASATPTSGGYNEQFF
CDR3nt: TGTGCTAGTGCCACCCCCACTAGCGGGGGTTACAATGAGCAGTTCTTC

abundance: once
v_gene: TRBV27
j_gene: TRBJ2-7
d_gene: NA
CDR3aa: CASSLNLAYEQYF
CDR3nt: TGTGCCAGCAGTTTAAACCTAGCCTACGAGCAGTACTTC

abundance: few
v_gene: TRBV27
j_gene: TRBJ1-4
d_gene: TRBD1
CDR3aa: CASSLYSGGREKLFF
CDR3nt: TGTGCCAGCAGTTTGTACTCAGGGGGGAGGGAAAAACTGTTTTTT

abundance: few
v_gene: TRBV19
j_gene: TRBJ2-5
d_gene: TRBD1
CDR3aa: CASSRPDRVETQYF
CDR3nt: TGTGCCAGTAGCCGTCCCGACAGGGTTGAGACCCAGTACTTC

abundance: NA
v_gene: TRBV3-1/TRBV3-2
j_gene: TRBJ2-7
d_gene: NA
CDR3aa: CASSQAGAIYEQYF
CDR3nt: TGTGCCAGCAGCCAAGCGGGAGCCATCTACGAGCAGTACTTC

abundance: NA
v_gene: TRBV2
j_gene: TRBJ2-7
d_gene: TRBD1
CDR3aa: CASGSLYRDRADEQYF
CDR3nt: TGTGCCAGCGGTTCTCTTTACCGGGACAGGGCAGACGAGCAGTACTTC

abundance: few
v_gene: TRBV7-9
j_gene: TRBJ2-2
d_gene: NA
CDR3aa: CASSLYGTGELFF
CDR3nt: TGTGCCAGCAGCTTATACGGGACCGGGGAGCTGTTTTTT

abundance: NA
v_gene: TRBV6-5
j_gene: TRBJ2-3
d_gene: TRBD2
CDR3aa: CASVSGGASDTQYF
CDR3nt: TGTGCCAGTGTCAGCGGGGGGGCTTCAGATACGCAGTATTTT

abundance: NA
v_gene: TRBV5-4
j_gene: TRBJ1-5
d_gene: NA
CDR3aa: CASPRTSNQPQHF
CDR3nt: TGTGCCAGCCCCCGGACAAGCAATCAGCCCCAGCATTTT

abundance: NA
v_gene: TRBV14
j_gene: TRBJ2-7
d_gene: TRBD1
CDR3aa: CASSPRDSLYEQYF
CDR3nt: TGTGCCAGCAGCCCCCGGGACAGCCTGTACGAGCAGTACTTC

abundance: NA
v_gene: TRBV23-1
j_gene: TRBJ2-2
d_gene: NA
CDR3aa: CASRSRARAGELFF
CDR3nt: TGCGCCAGCAGATCCCGTGCCCGGGCCGGGGAGCTGTTTTTT

abundance: NA
v_gene: TRBV27
j_gene: TRBJ2-3
d_gene: NA
CDR3aa: CASSFSATDTQYF
CDR3nt: TGTGCCAGCAGTTTTAGCGCCACAGATACGCAGTATTTT

abundance: NA
v_gene: TRBV6-2/TRBV6-3
j_gene: TRBJ2-3
d_gene: NA
CDR3aa: CASSYDRTSTQYF
CDR3nt: TGTGCCAGCAGTTACGATCGGACTTCTACGCAGTATTTT

abundance: NA
v_gene: TRBV27
j_gene: TRBJ1-6
d_gene: TRBD1
CDR3aa: CASSSTGDGSPLHF
CDR3nt: TGTGCCAGCAGCTCTACAGGGGACGGTTCACCCCTCCACTTT

abundance: NA
v_gene: TRBV28
j_gene: TRBJ1-1
d_gene: TRBD1
CDR3aa: CASSLQGAATEAFF
CDR3nt: TGTGCCAGCAGTTTACAGGGGGCTGCGACTGAAGCTTTCTTT

abundance: NA
v_gene: TRBV4-1
j_gene: TRBJ2-7
d_gene: NA
CDR3aa: CASSHGSYEQYF
CDR3nt: TGCGCCAGCAGCCACGGGTCCTACGAGCAGTACTTC

abundance: NA
v_gene: TRBV6-5
j_gene: TRBJ2-7
d_gene: TRBD1
CDR3aa: CASSYSVGDRGWEQYF
CDR3nt: TGTGCCAGCAGTTACTCAGTCGGTGACAGGGGCTGGGAGCAGTACTTC

abundance: NA
v_gene: TRBV5-1
j_gene: TRBJ2-2
d_gene: TRBD1
CDR3aa: CASSLWTGMNTGELFF
CDR3nt: TGCGCCAGCAGCTTGTGGACAGGGATGAACACCGGGGAGCTGTTTTTT